The 14 T cell receptor beta chains below all came from one sample that was sequenced in a study of shared clonotypes between healthy human individuals. Sequencing used immunoSEQ multiplex PCR; TCRdb keeps in-frame clones, though not all of them. The sample carries over 2 million clones, under 95% recorded once. Sequenced sample: naive CD4+ T cells from PBMCs. Subset given: CD45RA+ positively selected. Source of these receptors: a man aged 18 to 29 in good health. Some clones in this sample may be carry-over from other donors' samples.

This chain joins TRBV5-5 and TRBJ1-5, with 8 bases fitting TRBD1. Germline CDR1 reads SGHKS; CDR2 reads YYEKEE (reference sequence). The V and J ends lost 0 bases and 3 bases, in that order; junction bases with no gene match: 2. CDR3 length equals 15 residues. CDR3 loop: CASSLAGGDNQPQHF. CDR3 nucleotide sequence: TGTGCCAGCAGCTTGGCAGGGGGCGACAATCAGCCCCAGCATTTT.

This clone occurred once. The chain carries TRBV18 and TRBJ2-3, with D tentatively TRBD1 or TRBD2 (5 bases each). V gave up 3 bases and J gave up 1 base, with 11 bases separating them. The germline V gene encodes CDR1 KGHSH and CDR2 LQKENI. The CDR3 runs 15 residues. The CDR3: CASSPGTTGTDTQYF. The CDR3 DNA follows: TGTGCCAGCTCACCCGGGACCACCGGCACAGATACGCAGTATTTT. The whole variable domain, filled in from reference TRBV18 and TRBJ2-3, reads NAGVMQNPRHLVRRRGQEARLRCSPMKGHSHVYWYRQLPEEGLKFMVYLQKENIIDESGMPKERFSAEFPKEGPSILRIQQVVRGDSAAYFCASSPGTTGTDTQYFGPGTRLTVL.

This sequence joins TRBV18 and TRBJ1-1; a possible D gene is TRBD1 (5 bases). The V and J ends lost 0 bases and 4 bases respectively, with 9 bases between them. This CDR3 region has 14 residues. Germline V lookup: CDR1 KGHSH, CDR2 LQKENI. The CDR3 here is CASSPPARGTEAFF. CDR3 DNA: TGTGCCAGCTCACCACCTGCGAGGGGCACTGAAGCTTTCTTT.

Turning to this clone: Within the sample, other DNA sequences also encode this same CDR3. The chain links TRBV15 to TRBJ1-1; D gene ambiguous. V was pared by 0 bases and J by 0 bases, with 5 bases between. The length of the CDR3 is 14 residues. Germline loops: CDR1 LNHNV, CDR2 YYDKDF (reference sequence). This CDR3 is CATSRDLLNTEAFF. The CDR3 coding sequence is TGTGCCACCAGCAGAGATCTGTTGAACACTGAAGCTTTCTTT.

This clone has more than one count but fewer than ten. This chain joins TRBV5-6 and TRBJ2-7; 9 bases map to TRBD2. The trim removed 1 base at V and 4 bases at J, leaving 3 bases unmatched. This CDR3 contains 14 residues. CDR1 and CDR2 from the germline V gene are SGHDT and YYEEEE. The CDR3 spells CASSLIAGDYEQYF. The CDR3 DNA follows: TGTGCCAGCAGCTTGATAGCGGGAGATTACGAGCAGTACTTC.

The rearrangement joins TRBV5-1 to TRBJ2-3; a weak D match, TRBD2 (6 bases). V lost 0 bases and J lost 2, with 13 bases in between. Germline V lookup: CDR1 SGHRS, CDR2 YFSETQ. The CDR3 consists of 16 residues. The DNA for the CDR3 is TGCGCCAGCAGCTTGGCCGTTAGCGGCCACACAGATACGCAGTATTTT. This gives the protein CASSLAVSGHTDTQYF.

This chain links TRBV19 with TRBJ2-3, with D maybe TRBD2 (6 bases). There are 12 residues in the CDR3. Germline-derived CDR1 and CDR2 are LNHDA and SQIVND (reference sequence). Trimming left V 9 bases short and J 5 bases short, with 12 bases between. The CDR3 region is CASGGSGDTQYF. The CDR3 DNA reads TGTGCCAGCGGGGGTTCGGGAGATACGCAGTATTTT.

This clone occurred once. The limits of the CDR3 on the DNA are not certain, so only TCRdb's listed CDR3 is given. The chain recombines TRBV28 with TRBJ2-1. CDR1 MDHEN and CDR2 SYDVKM come from the germline V gene. The CDR3 spans 16 residues, counting both ends. CDR3 amino acids: CASSSSGANFYNEQFF.

This clone turned up a few times. The chain couples TRBV7-9 to TRBJ1-1, with TRBD1 matching over 7 bases. Germline loops: CDR1 SEHNR, CDR2 FQNEAQ (reference sequence). After removal of 5 bases from V and 1 base from J, the junction contained 4 bases not matched to a gene. The length of the CDR3 is 14 residues. The DNA of the CDR3 is TGTGCCAGCAGCAAACAGGGGTCGAACACTGAAGCTTTCTTT. Its protein is CASSKQGSNTEAFF.

The chain has TRBV2 and TRBJ1-1; D possibly corresponds to TRBD1 (5 bases). The CDR3 covers 13 residues. Germline values: CDR1 SNHLY, CDR2 FYNNEI. V lost 2 bases and J lost 7, with 11 bases in between. The CDR3 DNA is TGTGCCAGCAGTGAATCAGGGTTTGGTGAAGCTTTCTTT. This sequence encodes CASSESGFGEAFF.

This clone was counted only a few times. The V and J genes are TRBV28 and TRBJ1-5; D not certain. Germline assignment: CDR1 MDHEN and CDR2 SYDVKM. The length of the CDR3 is 12 residues. V lost 8 bases and J lost 6, with 11 bases in between. The CDR3 bases are TGTGCCAGCGACCGTCGGAGTCAGCCCCAGCATTTT. It encodes CASDRRSQPQHF. The full variable domain, completed using reference TRBV28 and TRBJ1-5, is DVKVTQSSRYLVKRTGEKVFLECVQDMDHENMFWYRQDPGLGLRLIYFSYDVKMKEKGDIPEGYSVSREKKERFSLILESASTNQTSMYLCASDRRSQPQHFGDGTRLSIL.

This clone has only one observation. The genes are TRBV13 and TRBJ1-2; weak D call: TRBD1 (5 bases). The V gene's germline CDR1 is PRHDT and CDR2 FYEKMQ (reference sequence). With 5 bases removed from V and 4 bases from J, the gap between germline ends came to 17 bases. The CDR3 is 15 amino acids. The CDR3 DNA reads as TGTGCCAGCAGCGTGGGAGGGGCAGAGGGCTATGGCTACACCTTC. Amino acid sequence: CASSVGGAEGYGYTF.

This clone was seen ten or more times. This rearrangement joins TRBV29-1 to TRBJ2-1, with 8 bases that match TRBD2. The V gene end was trimmed by 7 bases and the J gene end by 0 bases; junction bases not matched to a gene: 5. The CDR3 runs 14 residues. Germline V gene lookup returns CDR1 SQVTM and CDR2 ANQGSEA. In DNA form, the CDR3 reads TGCAGCGCCATAGCGGGGTACTCCTACAATGAGCAGTTCTTC. Translated, it gives CSAIAGYSYNEQFF.

This clone was detected a few times. The chain couples TRBV6-5 to TRBJ2-5, with TRBD1 matching over 10 bases. Germline assignment: CDR1 MNHEY and CDR2 SVGAGI. J was trimmed by 5 bases and V by 6 bases; bases with no gene match: 3. The CDR3 loop spans 13 amino acids. This CDR3 is CASSRQGAETQYF. CDR3 nucleotide sequence: TGTGCCAGCAGCCGACAGGGGGCCGAGACCCAGTACTTC.